This T cell receptor (beta chain) was sequenced during a study of T cell responses to AZD1222 COVID-19 vaccine. Germline V gene data show CDR1 as SGHRS and CDR2 as YFSETQ. Trimming stripped 1 base from V and 4 bases from J, with 5 bases between. CDR3 length: 13 residues. Notes on this clone: Its antigen is currently unknown.

The table came from immunoSEQ multiplex PCR; TCRdb's copy has only in-frame clones and leaves some out. The table records around 170,000 clones, around 90% of them present only once. Study findings and constraints: Nearly half of unique spike-specific TCRs reportedly avoided B.1.351 and B.1.1.7 mutated regions.

This receptor was taken from an adult who received the AZD1222 COVID-19 vaccine. Sequencing used peripheral blood, obtained 28 days after the second AZD1222 dose. The chain combines TRBV5-1 with TRBJ2-2, with a weak D call TRBD2 (5 bases). The DNA of the CDR3 is TGCGCCAGCAGCTTGACTAGCACCGGGGAGCTGTTTTTT. Translating it yields CASSLTSTGELFF.